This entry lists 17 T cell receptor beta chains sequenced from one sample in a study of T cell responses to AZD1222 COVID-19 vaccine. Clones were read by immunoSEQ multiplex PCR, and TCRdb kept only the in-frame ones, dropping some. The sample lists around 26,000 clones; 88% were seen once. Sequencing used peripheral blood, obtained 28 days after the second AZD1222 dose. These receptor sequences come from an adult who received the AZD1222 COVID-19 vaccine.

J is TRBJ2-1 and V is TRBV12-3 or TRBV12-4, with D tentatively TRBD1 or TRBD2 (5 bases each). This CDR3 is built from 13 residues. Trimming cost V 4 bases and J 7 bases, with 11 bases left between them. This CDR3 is CASSSGAWNEQFF. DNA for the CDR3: TGTGCCAGCAGTTCCGGGGCCTGGAATGAGCAGTTCTTC.

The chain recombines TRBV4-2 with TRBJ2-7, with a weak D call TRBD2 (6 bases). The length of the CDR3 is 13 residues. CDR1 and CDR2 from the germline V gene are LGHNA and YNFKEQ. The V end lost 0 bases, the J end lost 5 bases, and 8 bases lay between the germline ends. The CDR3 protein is CASSQDPGDEQYF. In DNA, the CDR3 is TGTGCCAGCAGCCAAGATCCGGGAGACGAGCAGTACTTC.

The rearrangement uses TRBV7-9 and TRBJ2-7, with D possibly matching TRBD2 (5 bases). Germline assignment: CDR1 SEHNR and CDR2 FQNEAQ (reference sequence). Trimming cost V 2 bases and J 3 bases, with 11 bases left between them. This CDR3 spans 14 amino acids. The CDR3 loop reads CASSLTPSIYEQYF. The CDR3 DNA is TGTGCCAGCAGCTTAACTCCTAGCATCTACGAGCAGTACTTC.

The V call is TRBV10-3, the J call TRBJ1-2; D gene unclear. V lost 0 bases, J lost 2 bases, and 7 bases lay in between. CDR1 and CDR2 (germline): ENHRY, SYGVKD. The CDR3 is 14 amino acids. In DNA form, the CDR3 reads TGTGCCATCAGTGAGTCGCGAGACAACTATGGCTACACCTTC. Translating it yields CAISESRDNYGYTF.

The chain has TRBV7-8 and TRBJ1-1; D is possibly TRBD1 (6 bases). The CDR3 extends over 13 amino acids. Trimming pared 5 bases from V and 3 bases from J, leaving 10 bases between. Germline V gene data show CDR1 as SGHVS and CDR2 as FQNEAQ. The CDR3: CASSAQGYTEAFF. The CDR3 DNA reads TGTGCCAGCAGCGCTCAGGGGTACACTGAAGCTTTCTTT.

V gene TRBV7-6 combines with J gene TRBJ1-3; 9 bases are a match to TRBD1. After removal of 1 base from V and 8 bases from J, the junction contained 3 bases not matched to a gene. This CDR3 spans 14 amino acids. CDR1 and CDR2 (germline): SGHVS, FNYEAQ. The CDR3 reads CASSLVQGADTIYF. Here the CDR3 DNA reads TGTGCCAGCAGCTTAGTACAGGGGGCAGACACCATATATTTT.

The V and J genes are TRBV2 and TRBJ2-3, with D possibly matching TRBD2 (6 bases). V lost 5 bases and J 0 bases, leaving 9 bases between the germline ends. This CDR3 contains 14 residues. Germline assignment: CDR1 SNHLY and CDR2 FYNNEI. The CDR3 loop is CASSPRDSTDTQYF. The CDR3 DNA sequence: TGTGCCAGCAGTCCGCGGGATAGCACAGATACGCAGTATTTT.

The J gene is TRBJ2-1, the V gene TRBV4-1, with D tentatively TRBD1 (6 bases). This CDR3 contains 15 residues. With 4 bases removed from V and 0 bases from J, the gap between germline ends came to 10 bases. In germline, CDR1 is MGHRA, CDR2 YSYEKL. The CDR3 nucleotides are TGCGCCAGCAGCCCAGGACAGAGCTCCTACAATGAGCAGTTCTTC. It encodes CASSPGQSSYNEQFF.

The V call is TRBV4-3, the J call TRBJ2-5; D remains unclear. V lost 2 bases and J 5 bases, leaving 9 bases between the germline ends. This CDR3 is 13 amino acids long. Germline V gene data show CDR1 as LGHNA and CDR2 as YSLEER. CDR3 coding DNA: TGCGCCAGCAGCCAAACAGTCAGCGAGACCCAGTACTTC. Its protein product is CASSQTVSETQYF.

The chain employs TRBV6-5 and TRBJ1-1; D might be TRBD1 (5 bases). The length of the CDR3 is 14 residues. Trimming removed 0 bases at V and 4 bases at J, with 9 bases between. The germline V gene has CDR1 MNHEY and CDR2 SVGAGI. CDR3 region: CASSYSTGFTEAFF. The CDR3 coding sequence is TGTGCCAGCAGTTACTCTACAGGATTCACTGAAGCTTTCTTT.

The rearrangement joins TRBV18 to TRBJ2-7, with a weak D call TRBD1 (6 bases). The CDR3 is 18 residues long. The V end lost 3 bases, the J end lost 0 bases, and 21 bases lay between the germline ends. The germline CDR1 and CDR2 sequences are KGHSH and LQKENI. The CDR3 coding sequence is TGTGCCAGCTCACCCGATTTAGGGGGACCAAAGAGCTCCTACGAGCAGTACTTC. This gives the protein CASSPDLGGPKSSYEQYF.

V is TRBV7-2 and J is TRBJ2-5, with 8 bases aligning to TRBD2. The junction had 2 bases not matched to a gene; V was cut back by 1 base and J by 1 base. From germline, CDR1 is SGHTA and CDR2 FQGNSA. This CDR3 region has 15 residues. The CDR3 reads CASSLGSGVQETQYF. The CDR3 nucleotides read TGTGCCAGCAGCTTAGGTAGCGGGGTCCAAGAGACCCAGTACTTC.

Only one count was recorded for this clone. The CDR3: CASSPREGDIQYF. CDR3 sequence (DNA): TGTGCCAGCTCACCACGGGAGGGAGACATTCAGTACTTC. The chain employs TRBV18 and TRBJ2-4, with TRBD2 matching over 7 bases. The CDR3 totals 13 residues. Trimming at V came to 1 base and at J to 8 bases, leaving 2 bases not matched to a gene. Germline V gene lookup returns CDR1 KGHSH and CDR2 LQKENI.

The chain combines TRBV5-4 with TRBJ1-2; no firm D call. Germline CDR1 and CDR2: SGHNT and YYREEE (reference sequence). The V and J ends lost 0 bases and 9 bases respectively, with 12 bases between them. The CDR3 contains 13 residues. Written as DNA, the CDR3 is TGTGCCAGCAGCTTGGACAACACGATTAGCTACACCTTC. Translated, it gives CASSLDNTISYTF.

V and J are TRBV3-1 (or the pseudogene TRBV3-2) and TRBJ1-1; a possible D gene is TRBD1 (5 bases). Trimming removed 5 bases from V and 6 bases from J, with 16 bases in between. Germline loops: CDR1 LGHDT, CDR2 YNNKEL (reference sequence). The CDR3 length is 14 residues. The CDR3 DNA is TGTGCCAGCAGCAACCCTACGGGGCAGGCTGAAGCTTTCTTT. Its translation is CASSNPTGQAEAFF.

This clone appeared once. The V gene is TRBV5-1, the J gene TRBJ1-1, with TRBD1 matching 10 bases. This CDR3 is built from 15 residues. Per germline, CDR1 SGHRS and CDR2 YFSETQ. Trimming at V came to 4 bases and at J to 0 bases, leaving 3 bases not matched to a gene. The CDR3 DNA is TGCGCCAGCAGCCCGGACAGGGGGATGAACACTGAAGCTTTCTTT. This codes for CASSPDRGMNTEAFF.

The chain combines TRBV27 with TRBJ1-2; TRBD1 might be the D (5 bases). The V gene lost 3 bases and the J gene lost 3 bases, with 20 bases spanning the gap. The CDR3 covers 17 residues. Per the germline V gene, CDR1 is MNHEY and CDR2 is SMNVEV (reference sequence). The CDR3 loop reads CASSFLGEGPRDYGYTF. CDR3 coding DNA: TGTGCCAGCAGTTTCCTTGGGGAGGGGCCCCGCGACTATGGCTACACCTTC.